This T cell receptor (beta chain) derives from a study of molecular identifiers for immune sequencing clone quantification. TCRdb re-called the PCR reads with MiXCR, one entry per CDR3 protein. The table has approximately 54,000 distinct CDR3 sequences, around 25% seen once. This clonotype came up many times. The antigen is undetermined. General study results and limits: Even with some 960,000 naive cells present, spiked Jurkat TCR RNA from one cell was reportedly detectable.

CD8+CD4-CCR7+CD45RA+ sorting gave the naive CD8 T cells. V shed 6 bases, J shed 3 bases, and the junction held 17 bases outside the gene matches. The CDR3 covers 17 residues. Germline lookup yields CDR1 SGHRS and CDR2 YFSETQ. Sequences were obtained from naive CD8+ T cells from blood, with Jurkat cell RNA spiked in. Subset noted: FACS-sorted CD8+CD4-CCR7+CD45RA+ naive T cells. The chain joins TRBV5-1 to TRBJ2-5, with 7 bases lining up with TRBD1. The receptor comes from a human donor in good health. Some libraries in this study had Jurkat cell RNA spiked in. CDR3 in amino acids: CASTPGIGWQGEETQYF. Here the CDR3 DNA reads TGCGCCAGCACCCCGGGGATTGGTTGGCAGGGGGAAGAGACCCAGTACTTC.